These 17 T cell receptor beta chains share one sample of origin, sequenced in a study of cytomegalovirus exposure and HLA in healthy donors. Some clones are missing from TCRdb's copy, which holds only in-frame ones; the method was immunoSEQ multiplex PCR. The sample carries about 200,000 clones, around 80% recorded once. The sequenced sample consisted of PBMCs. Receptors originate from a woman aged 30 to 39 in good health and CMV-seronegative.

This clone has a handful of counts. The CDR3 spells CASSEEQGAGAFF. The CDR3 region has the DNA TGTGCCAGCAGTGAAGAACAAGGTGCGGGAGCTTTCTTT. This sequence joins TRBV6-1 and TRBJ1-1; unclear D gene. The CDR3 has 13 residues. Germline values: CDR1 MNHNS, CDR2 SASEGT. The ends were cut back, 1 base at V and 10 bases at J, with 13 bases in the middle.

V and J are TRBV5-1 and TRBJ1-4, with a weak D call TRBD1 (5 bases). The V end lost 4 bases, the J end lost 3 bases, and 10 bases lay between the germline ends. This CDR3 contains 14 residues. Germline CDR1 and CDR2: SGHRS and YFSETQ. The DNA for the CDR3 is TGCGCCAGCAGCGCGGACACTGCTAATGAAAAACTGTTTTTT. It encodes CASSADTANEKLFF.

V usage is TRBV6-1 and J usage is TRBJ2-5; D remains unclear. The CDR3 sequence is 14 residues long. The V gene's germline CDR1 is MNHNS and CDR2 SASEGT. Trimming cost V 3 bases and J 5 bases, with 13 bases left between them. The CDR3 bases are TGTGCCAGCAGTGAGATGAGTCCAAAGGAGACCCAGTACTTC. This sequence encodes CASSEMSPKETQYF.

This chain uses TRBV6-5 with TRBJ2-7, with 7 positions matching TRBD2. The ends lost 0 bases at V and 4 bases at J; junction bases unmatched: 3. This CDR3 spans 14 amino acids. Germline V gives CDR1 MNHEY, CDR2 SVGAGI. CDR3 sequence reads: CASSYSRESYEQYF. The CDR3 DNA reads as TGTGCCAGCAGTTACTCGCGGGAGTCTTACGAGCAGTACTTC.

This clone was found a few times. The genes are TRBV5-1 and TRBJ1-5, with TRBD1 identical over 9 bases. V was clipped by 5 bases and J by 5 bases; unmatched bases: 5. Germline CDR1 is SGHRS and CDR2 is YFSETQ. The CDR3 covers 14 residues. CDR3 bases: TGCGCCAGCAGTTGGACAGGGGAGGATCAGCCCCAGCATTTT. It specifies CASSWTGEDQPQHF.

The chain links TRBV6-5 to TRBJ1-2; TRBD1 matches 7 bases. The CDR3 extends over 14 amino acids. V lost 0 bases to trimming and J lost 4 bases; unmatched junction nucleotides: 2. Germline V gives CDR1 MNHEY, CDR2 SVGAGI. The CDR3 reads CASSYSGQTYGYTF. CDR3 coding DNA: TGTGCCAGCAGTTACTCGGGACAGACCTATGGCTACACCTTC.

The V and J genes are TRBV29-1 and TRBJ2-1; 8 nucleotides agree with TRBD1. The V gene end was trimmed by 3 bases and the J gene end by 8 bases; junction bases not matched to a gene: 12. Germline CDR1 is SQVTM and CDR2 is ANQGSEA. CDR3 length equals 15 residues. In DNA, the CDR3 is TGCAGCGTTGAGCCCCTGACAGGGGACTTCGATGAGCAGTTCTTC. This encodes CSVEPLTGDFDEQFF.

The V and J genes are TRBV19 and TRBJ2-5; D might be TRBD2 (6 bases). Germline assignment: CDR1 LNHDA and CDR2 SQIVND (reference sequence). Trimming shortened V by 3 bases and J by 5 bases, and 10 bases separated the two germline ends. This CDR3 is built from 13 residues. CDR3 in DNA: TGTGCCAGTAGTATGGGTCGGGGGGAGACCCAGTACTTC. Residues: CASSMGRGETQYF.

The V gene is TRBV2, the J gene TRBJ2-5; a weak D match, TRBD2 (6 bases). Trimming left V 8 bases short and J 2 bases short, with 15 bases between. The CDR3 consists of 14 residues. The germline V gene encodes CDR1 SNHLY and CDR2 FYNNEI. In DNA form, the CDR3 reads TGTGCCAGCCAGGTTGGGGGGAATCAAGAGACCCAGTACTTC. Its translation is CASQVGGNQETQYF.

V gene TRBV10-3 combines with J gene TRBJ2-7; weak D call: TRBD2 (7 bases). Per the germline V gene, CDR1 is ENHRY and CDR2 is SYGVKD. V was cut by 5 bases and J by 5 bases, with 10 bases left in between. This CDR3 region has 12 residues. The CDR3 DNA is TGTGCCATCAGTCGAGGGGGGGACGAGCAGTACTTC. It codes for CAISRGGDEQYF.

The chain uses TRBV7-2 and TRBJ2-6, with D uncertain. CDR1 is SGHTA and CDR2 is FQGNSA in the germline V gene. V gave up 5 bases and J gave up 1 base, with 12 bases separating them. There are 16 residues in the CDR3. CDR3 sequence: CASSLLLGSGANVLTF. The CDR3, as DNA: TGTGCCAGCAGCCTACTCCTCGGGTCTGGGGCCAACGTCCTGACTTTC.

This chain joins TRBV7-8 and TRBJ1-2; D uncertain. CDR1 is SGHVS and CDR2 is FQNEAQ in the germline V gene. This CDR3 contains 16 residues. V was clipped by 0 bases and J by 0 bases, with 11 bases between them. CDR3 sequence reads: CASSLAIAVTNYGYTF. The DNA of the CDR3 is TGTGCCAGCAGCTTAGCGATAGCCGTTACTAACTATGGCTACACCTTC.

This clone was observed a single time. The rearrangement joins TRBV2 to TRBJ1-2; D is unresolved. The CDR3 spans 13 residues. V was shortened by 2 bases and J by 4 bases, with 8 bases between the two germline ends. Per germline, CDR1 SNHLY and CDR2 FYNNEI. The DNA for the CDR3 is TGTGCCAGCAGTGAATTGGGCAGCTATGGCTACACCTTC. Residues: CASSELGSYGYTF.

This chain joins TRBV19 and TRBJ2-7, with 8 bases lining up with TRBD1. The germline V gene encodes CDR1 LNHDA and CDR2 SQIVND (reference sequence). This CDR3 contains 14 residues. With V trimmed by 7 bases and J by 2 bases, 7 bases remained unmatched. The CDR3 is CASTPGGGTYEQYF. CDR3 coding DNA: TGTGCCAGTACCCCAGGGGGCGGGACCTACGAGCAGTACTTC.

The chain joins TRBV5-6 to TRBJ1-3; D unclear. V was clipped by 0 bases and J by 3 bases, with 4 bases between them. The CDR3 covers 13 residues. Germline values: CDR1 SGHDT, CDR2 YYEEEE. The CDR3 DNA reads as TGTGCCAGCAGCTTGGACAGTGGAAACACCATATATTTT. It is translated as CASSLDSGNTIYF. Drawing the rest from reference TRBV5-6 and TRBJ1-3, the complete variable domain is DAGVTQSPTHLIKTRGQQVTLRCSPKSGHDTVSWYQQALGQGPQFIFQYYEEEERQRGNFPDRFSGHQFPNYSSELNVNALLLGDSALYLCASSLDSGNTIYFGEGSWLTVV.

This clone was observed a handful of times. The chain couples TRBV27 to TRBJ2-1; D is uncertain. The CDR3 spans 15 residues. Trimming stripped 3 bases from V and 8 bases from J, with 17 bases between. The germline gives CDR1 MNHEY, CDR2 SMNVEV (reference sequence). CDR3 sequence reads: CASSFYGLVIDEQFF. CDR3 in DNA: TGTGCCAGCAGTTTCTATGGCCTAGTTATCGATGAGCAGTTCTTC.

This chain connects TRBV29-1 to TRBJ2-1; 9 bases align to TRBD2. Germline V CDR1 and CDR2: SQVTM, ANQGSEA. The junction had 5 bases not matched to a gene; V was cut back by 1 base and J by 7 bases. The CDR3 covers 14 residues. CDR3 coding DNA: TGCAGCGTTGAAGTAGCGGGAGTTGGGAATGAGCAGTTCTTC. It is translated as CSVEVAGVGNEQFF.